This T cell receptor beta chain emerged from a study of sequential checkpoint blockade in melanoma. Study-level information: Patients were randomized 1:1 to nivolumab-then-ipilimumab or ipilimumab-then-nivolumab first-line. After both sequences, patients received maintenance nivolumab.

The CDR3 length is 16 residues. Germline V gives CDR1 SGHRS, CDR2 YFSETQ. After removal of 0 bases from V and 5 bases from J, the junction contained 6 bases not matched to a gene. Here immunoSEQ multiplex PCR was the method, and the copy in TCRdb shows in-frame clones only, minus some. The table records around 18,000 clones, roughly two thirds of them present only once. Indicated treatment: randomized to nivolumab then ipilimumab (arm A) or the reverse (arm B). No patient had prior DNA-damaging chemotherapy. From thawed PBMCs, live CD3+CD8+ cells negative for CD19 and CD56 were sorted. The sample was CD8+ T cells sorted from blood (inferred from file names), taken from a patient given nivolumab and ipilimumab in sequence. This clonotype originated in a human donor with melanoma. The V call is TRBV5-1, the J call TRBJ2-1, with 9 bases lining up with TRBD1. The CDR3 region is CASSLVGTGMNNEQFF. The DNA for the CDR3 is TGCGCCAGCAGCTTGGTTGGGACAGGGATGAACAATGAGCAGTTCTTC. Complete variable domain (other parts from reference TRBV5-1 and TRBJ2-1): KAGVTQTPRYLIKTRGQQVTLSCSPISGHRSVSWYQQTPGQGLQFLFEYFSETQRNKGNFPGRFSGRQFSNSRSEMNVSTLELGDSALYLCASSLVGTGMNNEQFFGPGTRLTVL.